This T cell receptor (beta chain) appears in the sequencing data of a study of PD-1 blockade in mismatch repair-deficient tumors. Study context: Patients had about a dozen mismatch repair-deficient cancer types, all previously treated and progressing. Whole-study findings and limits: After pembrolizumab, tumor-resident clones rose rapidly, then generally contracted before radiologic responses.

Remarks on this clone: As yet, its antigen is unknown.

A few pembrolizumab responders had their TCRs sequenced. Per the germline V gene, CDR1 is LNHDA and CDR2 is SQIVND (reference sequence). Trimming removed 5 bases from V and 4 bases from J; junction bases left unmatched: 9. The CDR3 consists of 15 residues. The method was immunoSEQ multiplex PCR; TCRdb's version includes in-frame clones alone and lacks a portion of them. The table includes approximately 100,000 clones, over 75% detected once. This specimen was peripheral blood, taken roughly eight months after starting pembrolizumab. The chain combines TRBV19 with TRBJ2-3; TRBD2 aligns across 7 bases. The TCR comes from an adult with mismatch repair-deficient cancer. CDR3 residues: CASSPLAGKADTQYF. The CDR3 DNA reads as TGTGCCAGTAGTCCATTAGCGGGTAAGGCAGATACGCAGTATTTT.